The 29 T cell receptor beta chains below were found in one sample sequenced in a study of T cells in Graves' hyperthyroidism and ophthalmopathy. Amplification targeted TCR beta CDR3 regions from RNA transcripts. RT-PCR in the first round (using the HTBI primer set) targeted the TCR CDR3. MiXCR was run by TCRdb on the multiplex PCR reads, yielding one entry per CDR3 protein. Among 550,000 to 600,000 distinct CDR3 sequences, approximately 16% were seen once, and the ten largest hold approximately 18%. The sample taken for sequencing was blood. Receptors were obtained from a young woman with Graves' hyperthyroidism.

This clonotype was seen repeatedly, ten times or more. The V and J genes are TRBV7-8 and TRBJ2-7; 10 bases map to TRBD1. CDR1 and CDR2 (germline): SGHVS, FQNEAQ. Trimming took 5 bases from V and 3 from J; bases not matched to a gene: 16. The CDR3 extends over 18 amino acids. CDR3 in DNA: TGTGCCAGCAGCCCGGGATTAGTACGGGACAGGGGCGGCTACGAGCAGTACTTC. This gives the protein CASSPGLVRDRGGYEQYF.

This clonotype was seen ten or more times. The J gene is TRBJ2-3, the V gene TRBV20-1, with D tentatively TRBD2 (6 bases). The CDR3 sequence is 14 residues long. CDR1 is DFQATT and CDR2 is SNEGSKA in the germline V gene (reference sequence). The ends were cut back, 2 bases at V and 1 base at J, with 10 bases in the middle. CDR3 residues: CSARPASGTDTQYF. Here the CDR3 DNA reads TGCAGTGCTAGACCCGCTAGCGGCACAGATACGCAGTATTTT.

The sample holds a few counts of this clonotype. The chain links TRBV7-2 to TRBJ2-1; 9 nucleotides line up with TRBD1. The CDR3 consists of 14 residues. J gave up 5 bases and V 7 bases, and 6 bases lay outside the gene matches. Germline CDR1 and CDR2: SGHTA and FQGNSA. The CDR3 loop reads CASTAGQGNNEQFF. Here the CDR3 DNA reads TGTGCCAGCACCGCGGGACAGGGTAACAATGAGCAGTTCTTC.

The gene calls are TRBV28 and TRBJ1-2; maybe TRBD1 (5 bases). With 6 bases removed from V and 7 bases from J, the gap between germline ends came to 12 bases. This CDR3 contains 12 residues. Germline loops: CDR1 MDHEN, CDR2 SYDVKM. CDR3 DNA: TGTGCCAGCAGCGCAGGGCTGCGTGGCTACACCTTC. This codes for CASSAGLRGYTF.

This clonotype was counted many times. The genes are TRBV11-3 and TRBJ2-3; D unclear. There are 18 residues in the CDR3. Looked up from germline, CDR1 is SGHNT and CDR2 is YENEEA. V was cut by 2 bases and J by 0 bases, with 18 bases left in between. The CDR3 here is CASSLLIAGPASTDTQYF. The DNA for the CDR3 is TGTGCCAGCAGCTTATTAATAGCCGGCCCTGCTAGCACAGATACGCAGTATTTT.

This clonotype appeared many times. The rearrangement uses TRBV6-5 and TRBJ2-1; D uncertain. CDR3 length: 11 residues. Germline-derived CDR1 and CDR2 are MNHEY and SVGAGI. V lost 2 bases, J lost 9 bases, and 5 bases lay in between. CDR3 residues: CASSYRSEQFF. As DNA, the CDR3 is TGTGCCAGCAGTTACCGCTCTGAGCAGTTCTTC.

This clonotype showed up many times. CDR3 DNA sequence: TGTGCCTGGAGGTGGAACACTGAAGCTTTCTTT. Encoded protein: CAWRWNTEAFF. The V and J genes are TRBV30 and TRBJ1-1; D is unresolved. V lost 3 bases to trimming and J lost 1 base, with 3 bases between them. This CDR3 is 11 amino acids long. CDR1 and CDR2 (germline): GTSNPN, SVGIG (reference sequence).

This clonotype has a count of ten or more. The CDR3 region has the DNA TGCAGTGCTAGAGTAGCGGAGGGTGTTGGGACGCAGTATTTT. This gives the protein CSARVAEGVGTQYF. The rearrangement joins TRBV20-1 to TRBJ2-3; D is perhaps TRBD2 (6 bases). Trimming left V 1 base short and J 9 bases short, with 17 bases between. The germline V gene has CDR1 DFQATT and CDR2 SNEGSKA (reference sequence). The CDR3 is 14 amino acids.

This clonotype has a count of ten or more. This rearrangement joins TRBV7-9 to TRBJ2-1, with TRBD2 matching 9 bases. Germline values: CDR1 SEHNR, CDR2 FQNEAQ (reference sequence). V shed 5 bases and J 8 bases; nucleotides not matched to a gene: 10. The length of the CDR3 is 15 residues. The DNA for the CDR3 is TGTGCCAGCAGCCCCTCCGGACTAGCGAGCCATGAGCAGTTCTTC. Translated, it gives CASSPSGLASHEQFF.

There are a few counts of this clonotype. This chain connects TRBV28 to TRBJ1-2, with unresolved D. V dropped 6 bases and J dropped 8 bases, with 10 bases sitting between them. This CDR3 has 11 residues. Germline CDR1 MDHEN, CDR2 SYDVKM. CDR3 loop: CASSQLRGYTF. CDR3 coding DNA: TGTGCCAGCAGCCAACTGAGGGGCTACACCTTC.

This chain links TRBV9 with TRBJ1-5, with D possibly TRBD1 on 6 matching bases. The CDR3 is 15 residues long. V gave up 3 bases and J gave up 3 bases, with 13 bases separating them. The germline V gene encodes CDR1 SGDLS and CDR2 YYNGEE. CDR3 region: CASSGDGGLNQPQHF. The CDR3 nucleotides read TGTGCCAGCAGCGGAGACGGGGGCCTCAATCAGCCCCAGCATTTT.

This clonotype was detected many times. The J gene is TRBJ1-3, the V gene TRBV28; D uncertain. The V gene's germline CDR1 is MDHEN and CDR2 SYDVKM. The CDR3 is 17 amino acids. V gave up 7 bases and J gave up 0 bases, with 19 bases separating them. Here the CDR3 DNA reads TGTGCCAGCAAAGGGTTTGGCCCTTCACACTCTGGAAACACCATATATTTT. Translation gives CASKGFGPSHSGNTIYF. Looking up the rest from reference TRBV28 and TRBJ1-3 gives the full variable domain: DVKVTQSSRYLVKRTGEKVFLECVQDMDHENMFWYRQDPGLGLRLIYFSYDVKMKEKGDIPEGYSVSREKKERFSLILESASTNQTSMYLCASKGFGPSHSGNTIYFGEGSWLTVV.

V and J are TRBV18 and TRBJ1-2; D possibly corresponds to TRBD1 (5 bases). The CDR3 consists of 17 residues. Trimming pared 3 bases from V and 7 bases from J, leaving 24 bases between. Germline V lookup: CDR1 KGHSH, CDR2 LQKENI. The CDR3 protein is CASSPDFLGRGVFGYTF. CDR3 in DNA: TGTGCCAGCTCACCTGATTTTTTGGGAAGAGGGGTGTTTGGCTACACCTTC.

There are many counts of this clonotype. CDR3 residues: CASSPLSGGYTDTQYF. As DNA, the CDR3 is TGTGCCAGCAGTCCGCTATCGGGGGGATACACAGATACGCAGTATTTT. The chain links TRBV6-1 to TRBJ2-3, with 7 nucleotides matching TRBD2. CDR1 is MNHNS, CDR2 SASEGT, per germline. V was clipped by 5 bases and J by 2 bases; unmatched bases: 10. There are 16 residues in the CDR3.

This clonotype has ten or more counts. V and J are TRBV14 and TRBJ2-7, with D hard to call. The V and J ends lost 1 base and 6 bases respectively, with 10 bases between them. The germline gives CDR1 SGHDN, CDR2 FVKESK. The length of the CDR3 is 13 residues. The CDR3 here is CASSQVVAREQYF. CDR3 nucleotides: TGTGCCAGCAGCCAAGTAGTAGCACGCGAGCAGTACTTC.

This clonotype was picked up many times. The V gene is TRBV20-1, the J gene TRBJ2-1, with 8 bases fitting TRBD1. The CDR3 runs 16 residues. V trimming: 4 bases; J trimming: 4 bases; junction bases outside the gene matches: 12. Germline V gene lookup returns CDR1 DFQATT and CDR2 SNEGSKA (reference sequence). DNA of the CDR3: TGCAGTGCTAAGCCCCGGGACAGGCCACAATACAATGAGCAGTTCTTC. It encodes CSAKPRDRPQYNEQFF.

The genes are TRBV5-6 and TRBJ2-7; D might be TRBD2 (6 bases). Per germline, CDR1 SGHDT and CDR2 YYEEEE. This CDR3 is built from 15 residues. Trimming stripped 5 bases from V and 5 bases from J, with 20 bases between. CDR3 residues: CASSTSSDGVNEQYF. CDR3 bases: TGTGCCAGCAGTACATCTAGCGACGGAGTTAACGAGCAGTACTTC. Full variable domain (remainder filled in from reference TRBV5-6 and TRBJ2-7): DAGVTQSPTHLIKTRGQQVTLRCSPKSGHDTVSWYQQALGQGPQFIFQYYEEEERQRGNFPDRFSGHQFPNYSSELNVNALLLGDSALYLCASSTSSDGVNEQYFGPGTRLTVT.

At least ten counts were recorded for this clonotype. The DNA of the CDR3 is TGTGCCAGCAGCTCACCCGCCTTAGTAGCAGAGACCCAGTACTTC. Protein: CASSSPALVAETQYF. The chain links TRBV7-9 to TRBJ2-5, with D unclear. Germline assignment: CDR1 SEHNR and CDR2 FQNEAQ (reference sequence). This CDR3 is 15 amino acids long. Trimming removed 4 bases at V and 4 bases at J, with 16 bases between. The full variable domain, completed using reference TRBV7-9 and TRBJ2-5, is DTGVSQNPRHKITKRGQNVTFRCDPISEHNRLYWYRQTLGQGPEFLTYFQNEAQLEKSRLLSDRFSAERPKGSFSTLEIQRTEQGDSAMYLCASSSPALVAETQYFGPGTRLLVL.

This clonotype was counted a few times. The chain employs TRBV5-1 and TRBJ2-1, with D hard to call. The germline V gene encodes CDR1 SGHRS and CDR2 YFSETQ. The ends were cut back, 5 bases at V and 0 bases at J, with 15 bases in the middle. The CDR3 spans 16 residues. CDR3: CASRIQPTASYNEQFF. The CDR3 bases are TGCGCCAGCAGGATTCAACCCACCGCCTCCTACAATGAGCAGTTCTTC.

This clonotype was observed a handful of times. The chain joins TRBV12-3 or TRBV12-4 to TRBJ2-4; the match to TRBD2 covers 10 bases. The V segment lost 5 bases and the J segment 7 bases; nucleotides outside the gene matches: 17. The CDR3 totals 18 residues. CDR3 bases: TGTGCCAGCAGTCCCCGGGGCCTAGCGGGGGCCCAGCGTAACATTCAGTACTTC. It codes for CASSPRGLAGAQRNIQYF.

This clonotype was recorded many times. The chain has TRBV20-1 and TRBJ2-7; 7 nucleotides match TRBD1. Looked up from germline, CDR1 is DFQATT and CDR2 is SNEGSKA (reference sequence). The CDR3 is 13 residues long. V shed 4 bases and J 2 bases; nucleotides not matched to a gene: 5. The CDR3: CSATDREPYEQYF. CDR3 nucleotides: TGCAGTGCTACCGACAGGGAGCCCTACGAGCAGTACTTC.

The CDR3 DNA reads TGCAGTGCTAGTTACAGCTCCCACGATCGGGAGCAGTACTTC. Its protein is CSASYSSHDREQYF. This chain connects TRBV20-1 to TRBJ2-7; D not resolved. The CDR3 covers 14 residues. V lost 3 bases, J lost 7 bases, and 19 bases lay in between. CDR1 is DFQATT and CDR2 is SNEGSKA in the germline V gene (reference sequence).

A word on this clonotype: A much larger clone lies one base from this, so it may be a read error. This chain uses TRBV7-6 with TRBJ1-1; D gene uncertain. V dropped 5 bases and J dropped 3 bases, with 22 bases sitting between them. Germline lookup yields CDR1 SGHVS and CDR2 FNYEAQ. This CDR3 comprises 17 residues. CDR3 in DNA: TGTGCCAGCAGCCCTCCTCGGGCTGGGATCTTGGACACTGAAGCTTTCTTT. This codes for CASSPPRAGILDTEAFF.

This clonotype was picked up many times. V is TRBV27 and J is TRBJ2-1; possible D gene TRBD2, 7 bases. Germline CDR1 and CDR2: MNHEY and SMNVEV (reference sequence). The CDR3 runs to 14 residues. Trimming took off 2 bases at V and 8 bases at J, with 13 bases between the two ends. The CDR3, as DNA: TGTGCCAGCAGTTTACTTTCGGGGGGCGATGAGCAGTTCTTC. Its protein product is CASSLLSGGDEQFF.

This clonotype has only a few counts. The V and J genes are TRBV24-1 and TRBJ1-2, with 10 bases fitting TRBD1. Germline V gene lookup returns CDR1 KGHDR and CDR2 SFDVKD. This CDR3 is 16 amino acids long. J gave up 4 bases and V 2 bases, and 6 bases lay outside the gene matches. The DNA for the CDR3 is TGTGCCACCAGTGATTCGCCGGGACAGGGGATCTATGGCTACACCTTC. Its protein product is CATSDSPGQGIYGYTF.

With regard to this clonotype: This may be a read error: a much more frequent sequence differs by one nucleotide. The chain has TRBV2 and TRBJ1-5; D possibly corresponds to TRBD1 (5 bases). CDR1 and CDR2 (germline): SNHLY, FYNNEI. This CDR3 comprises 15 residues. The CDR3 DNA sequence: TGTGCCAGCAGTGGAGGGGCTTATAGCAATCGGCCCCAGCATTTT. The encoded protein is CASSGGAYSNRPQHF.

This clonotype has a handful of counts. This chain joins TRBV27 and TRBJ2-2; tentatively, D is TRBD2 (7 bases). The germline CDR1 and CDR2 sequences are MNHEY and SMNVEV (reference sequence). This CDR3 comprises 15 residues. The V and J ends lost 10 bases and 3 bases respectively, with 18 bases between them. The CDR3 protein is CATQLSGGHTGELFF. The CDR3, as DNA: TGTGCCACCCAGCTTTCCGGGGGGCACACCGGGGAGCTGTTTTTT.

The genes are TRBV7-2 and TRBJ2-1, with 10 positions matching TRBD1. This CDR3 is 15 amino acids long. V shed 2 bases and J 7 bases; nucleotides not matched to a gene: 5. CDR1 SGHTA and CDR2 FQGNSA come from the germline V gene. The CDR3 DNA sequence: TGTGCCAGCAGCTTATGGGACAGGGGTTGGAATGAGCAGTTCTTC. Amino acid sequence: CASSLWDRGWNEQFF.

This clonotype was detected a few times. J is TRBJ1-2 and V is TRBV20-1; no definite D call. The V gene lost 3 bases and the J gene lost 0 bases, with 11 bases spanning the gap. There are 14 residues in the CDR3. Per germline, CDR1 DFQATT and CDR2 SNEGSKA (reference sequence). CDR3 amino acids: CSASGELTNYGYTF. Written as DNA, the CDR3 is TGCAGTGCTAGTGGCGAGTTAACTAACTATGGCTACACCTTC.